The T cell receptor beta chain under discussion was sequenced for a study of neurological immune-mediated disorders. The CDR3 covers 15 residues. V was pared by 4 bases and J by 0 bases, with 12 bases between. Germline V gene lookup returns CDR1 SGHTA and CDR2 FQGNSA. Blood bank volunteers in Maryland, USA, served as healthy controls. Sorted libraries came from about a million CD4+ or CD8+ T cells. This clonotype came up many times. Sequencing runs each yielded over 180 million TCR-beta sequences from 15-18 subjects. One entry per CDR3 protein results from TCRdb running MiXCR on the 5' RACE reads. This table holds tens of thousands of distinct CDR3 sequences, around 6% found once.

This receptor was obtained from a woman aged 40-49 years in good health. The sequenced sample was CD4+ T cells from blood. The chain is built from TRBV7-2 and TRBJ1-1; D is unclear. For the CDR3, the DNA is TGTGCCAGCAGCTCTCCTCGCGGCATGAACACTGAAGCTTTCTTT. This encodes CASSSPRGMNTEAFF.